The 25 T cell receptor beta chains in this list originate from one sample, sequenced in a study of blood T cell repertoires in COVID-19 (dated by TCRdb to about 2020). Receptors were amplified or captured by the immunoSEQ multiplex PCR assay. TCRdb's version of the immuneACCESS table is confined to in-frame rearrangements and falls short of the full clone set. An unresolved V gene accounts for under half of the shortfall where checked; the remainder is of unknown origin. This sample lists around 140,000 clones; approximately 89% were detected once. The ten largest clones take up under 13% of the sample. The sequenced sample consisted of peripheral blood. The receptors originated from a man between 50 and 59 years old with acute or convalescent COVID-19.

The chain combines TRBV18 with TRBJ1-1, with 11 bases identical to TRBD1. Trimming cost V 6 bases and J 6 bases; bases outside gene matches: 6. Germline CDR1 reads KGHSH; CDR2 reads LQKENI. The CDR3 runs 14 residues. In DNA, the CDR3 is TGTGCCAGCTCCCGGACAGGGGGCTACTCTGAAGCTTTCTTT. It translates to CASSRTGGYSEAFF.

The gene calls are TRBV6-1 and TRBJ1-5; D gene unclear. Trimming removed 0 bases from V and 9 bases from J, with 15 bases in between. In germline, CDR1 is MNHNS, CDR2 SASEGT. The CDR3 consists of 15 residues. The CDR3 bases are TGTGCCAGCAGTGAAGCGCCACAGACCATCGGGCCCCAGCATTTT. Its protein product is CASSEAPQTIGPQHF.

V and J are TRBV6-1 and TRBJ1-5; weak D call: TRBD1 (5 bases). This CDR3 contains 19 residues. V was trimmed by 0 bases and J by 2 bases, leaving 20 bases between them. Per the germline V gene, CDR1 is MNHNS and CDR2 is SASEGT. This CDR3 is CASSEAIGTDQVGNQPQHF. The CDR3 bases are TGTGCCAGCAGTGAAGCGATCGGGACTGACCAAGTTGGCAATCAGCCCCAGCATTTT.

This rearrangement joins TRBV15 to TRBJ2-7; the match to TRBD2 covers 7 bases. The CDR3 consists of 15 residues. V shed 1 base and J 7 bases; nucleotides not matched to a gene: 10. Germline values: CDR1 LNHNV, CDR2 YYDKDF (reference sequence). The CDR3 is CATSRGPSGTVEQYF. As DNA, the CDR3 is TGTGCCACCAGCAGAGGCCCGAGCGGGACGGTGGAGCAGTACTTC.

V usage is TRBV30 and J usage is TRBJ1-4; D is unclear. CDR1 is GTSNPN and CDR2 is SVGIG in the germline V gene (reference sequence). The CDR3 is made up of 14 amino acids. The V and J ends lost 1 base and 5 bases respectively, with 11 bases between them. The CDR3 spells CAWSARDLNEKLFF. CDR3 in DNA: TGTGCCTGGAGTGCCCGGGATTTGAATGAAAAACTGTTTTTT.

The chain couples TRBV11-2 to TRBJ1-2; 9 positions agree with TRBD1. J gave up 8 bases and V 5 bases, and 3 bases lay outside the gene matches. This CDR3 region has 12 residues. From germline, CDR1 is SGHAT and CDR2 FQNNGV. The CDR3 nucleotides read TGTGCCAGCAGCGGACAGGGGCTAGGCTACACCTTC. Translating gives CASSGQGLGYTF. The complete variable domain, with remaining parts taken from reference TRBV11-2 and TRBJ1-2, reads EAGVAQSPRYKIIEKRQSVAFWCNPISGHATLYWYQQILGQGPKLLIQFQNNGVVDDSQLPKDRFSAERLKGVDSTLKIQPAKLEDSAVYLCASSGQGLGYTFGSGTRLTVV.

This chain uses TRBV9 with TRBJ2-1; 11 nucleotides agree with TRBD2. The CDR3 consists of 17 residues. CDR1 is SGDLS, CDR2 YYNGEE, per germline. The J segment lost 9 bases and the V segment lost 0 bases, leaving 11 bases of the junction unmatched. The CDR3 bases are TGTGCCAGCAGCGTAGGCCCGCCGACTAGCGGGATTTCTGAGCAGTTCTTC. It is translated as CASSVGPPTSGISEQFF. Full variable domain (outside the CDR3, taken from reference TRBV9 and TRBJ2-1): DSGVTQTPKHLITATGQRVTLRCSPRSGDLSVYWYQQSLDQGLQFLIQYYNGEERAKGNILERFSAQQFPDLHSELNLSSLELGDSALYFCASSVGPPTSGISEQFFGPGTRLTVL.

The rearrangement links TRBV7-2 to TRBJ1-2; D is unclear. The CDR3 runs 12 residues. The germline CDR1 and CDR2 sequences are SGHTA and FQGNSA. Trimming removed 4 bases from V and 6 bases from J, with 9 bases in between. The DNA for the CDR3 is TGTGCCAGCAGCTCCCGGCGGGATGGCTACACCTTC. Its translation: CASSSRRDGYTF.

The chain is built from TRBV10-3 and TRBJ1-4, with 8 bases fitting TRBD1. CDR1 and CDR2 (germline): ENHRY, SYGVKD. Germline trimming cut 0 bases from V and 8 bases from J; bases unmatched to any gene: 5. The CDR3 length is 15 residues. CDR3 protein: CAISESPTGAEKLFF. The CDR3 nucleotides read TGTGCCATCAGTGAGTCGCCGACAGGGGCCGAAAAACTGTTTTTT.

The CDR3 DNA follows: TGTGCCAGCAGTGCGAACAGCGGCACTGAAGCTTTCTTT. Translated, it gives CASSANSGTEAFF. This chain joins TRBV2 and TRBJ1-1; no clear D. The germline gives CDR1 SNHLY, CDR2 FYNNEI. Trimming pared 4 bases from V and 4 bases from J, leaving 10 bases between. CDR3 length equals 13 residues.

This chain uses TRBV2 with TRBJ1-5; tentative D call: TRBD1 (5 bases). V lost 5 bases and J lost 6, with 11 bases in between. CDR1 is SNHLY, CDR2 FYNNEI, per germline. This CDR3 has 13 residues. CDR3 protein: CASSRGEGQPQHF. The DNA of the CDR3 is TGTGCCAGCAGTCGGGGGGAGGGTCAGCCCCAGCATTTT.

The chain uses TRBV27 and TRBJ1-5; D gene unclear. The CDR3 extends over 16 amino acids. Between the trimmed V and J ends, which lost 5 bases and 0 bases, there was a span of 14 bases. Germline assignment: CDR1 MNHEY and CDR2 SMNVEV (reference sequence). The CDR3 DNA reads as TGTGCCAGCAGTCCTTCCCAGCGTAATAGCAATCAGCCCCAGCATTTT. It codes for CASSPSQRNSNQPQHF.

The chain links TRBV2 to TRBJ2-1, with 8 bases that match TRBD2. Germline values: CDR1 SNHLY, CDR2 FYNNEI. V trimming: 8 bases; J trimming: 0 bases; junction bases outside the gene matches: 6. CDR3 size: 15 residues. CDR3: CASVGLAGSYNEQFF. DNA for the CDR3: TGTGCCAGCGTGGGGCTAGCGGGCTCCTACAATGAGCAGTTCTTC.

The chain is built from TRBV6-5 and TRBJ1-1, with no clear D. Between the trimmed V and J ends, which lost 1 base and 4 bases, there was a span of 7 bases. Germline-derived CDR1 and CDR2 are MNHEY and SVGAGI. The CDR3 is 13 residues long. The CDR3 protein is CASSYFGSTEAFF. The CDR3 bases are TGTGCCAGCAGTTACTTCGGGTCCACTGAAGCTTTCTTT.

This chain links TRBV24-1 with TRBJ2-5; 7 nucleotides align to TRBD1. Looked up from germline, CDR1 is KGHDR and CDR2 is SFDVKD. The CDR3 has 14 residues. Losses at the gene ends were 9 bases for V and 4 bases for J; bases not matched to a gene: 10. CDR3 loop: CATGKGGFPETQYF. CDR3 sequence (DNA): TGTGCCACCGGGAAAGGGGGCTTCCCAGAGACCCAGTACTTC.

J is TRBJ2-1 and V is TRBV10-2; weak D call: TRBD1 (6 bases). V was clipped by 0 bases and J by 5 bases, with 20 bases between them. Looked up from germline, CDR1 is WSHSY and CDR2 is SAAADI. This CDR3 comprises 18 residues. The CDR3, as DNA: TGCGCCAGCAGTGAGTCGTGGGTCCAGGGGCTAGGGGACAATGAGCAGTTCTTC. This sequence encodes CASSESWVQGLGDNEQFF.

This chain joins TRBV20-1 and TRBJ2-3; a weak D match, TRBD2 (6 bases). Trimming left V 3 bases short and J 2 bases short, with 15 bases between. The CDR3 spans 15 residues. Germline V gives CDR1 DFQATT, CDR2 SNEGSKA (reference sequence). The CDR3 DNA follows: TGCAGTGCTAGTAGCCGGGAGCAGGTCACAGATACGCAGTATTTT. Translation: CSASSREQVTDTQYF.

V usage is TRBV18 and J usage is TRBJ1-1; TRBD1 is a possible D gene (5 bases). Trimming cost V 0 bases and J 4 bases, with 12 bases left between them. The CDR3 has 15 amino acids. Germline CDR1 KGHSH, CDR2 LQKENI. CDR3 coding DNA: TGTGCCAGCTCACCACCGGGTAGGGGTCCCACTGAAGCTTTCTTT. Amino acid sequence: CASSPPGRGPTEAFF.

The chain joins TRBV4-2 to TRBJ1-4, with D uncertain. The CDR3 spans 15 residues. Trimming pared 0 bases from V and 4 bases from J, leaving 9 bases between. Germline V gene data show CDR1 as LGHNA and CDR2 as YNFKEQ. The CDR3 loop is CASSQEGLGNEKLFF. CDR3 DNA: TGTGCCAGCAGCCAAGAAGGACTCGGTAATGAAAAACTGTTTTTT.

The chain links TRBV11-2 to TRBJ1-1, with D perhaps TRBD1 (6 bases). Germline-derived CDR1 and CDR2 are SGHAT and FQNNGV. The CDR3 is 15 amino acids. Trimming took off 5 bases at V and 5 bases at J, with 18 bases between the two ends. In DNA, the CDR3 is TGTGCCAGCAGCGATATCCAGGGGCTAGGTACTGAAGCTTTCTTT. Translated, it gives CASSDIQGLGTEAFF. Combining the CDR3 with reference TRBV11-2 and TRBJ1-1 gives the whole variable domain EAGVAQSPRYKIIEKRQSVAFWCNPISGHATLYWYQQILGQGPKLLIQFQNNGVVDDSQLPKDRFSAERLKGVDSTLKIQPAKLEDSAVYLCASSDIQGLGTEAFFGQGTRLTVV.

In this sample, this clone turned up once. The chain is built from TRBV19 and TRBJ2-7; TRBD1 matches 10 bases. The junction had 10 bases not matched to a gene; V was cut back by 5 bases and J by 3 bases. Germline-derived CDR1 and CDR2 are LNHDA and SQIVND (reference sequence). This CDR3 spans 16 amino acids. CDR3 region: CASSQLPGQGLYEQYF. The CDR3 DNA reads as TGTGCCAGTAGTCAACTCCCGGGACAGGGGCTCTACGAGCAGTACTTC.

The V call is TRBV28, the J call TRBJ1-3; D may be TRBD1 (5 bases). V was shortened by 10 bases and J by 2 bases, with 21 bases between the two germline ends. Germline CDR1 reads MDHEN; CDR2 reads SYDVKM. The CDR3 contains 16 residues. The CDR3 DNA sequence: TGTGCCACGTGGAGGGGTGGACCGGCTCCTGGAAACACCATATATTTT. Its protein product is CATWRGGPAPGNTIYF.

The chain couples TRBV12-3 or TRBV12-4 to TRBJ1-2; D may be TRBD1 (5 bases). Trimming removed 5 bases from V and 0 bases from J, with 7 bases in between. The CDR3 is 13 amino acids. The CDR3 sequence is CASSPGSNYGYTF. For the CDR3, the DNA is TGTGCCAGCAGTCCAGGGTCTAACTATGGCTACACCTTC.

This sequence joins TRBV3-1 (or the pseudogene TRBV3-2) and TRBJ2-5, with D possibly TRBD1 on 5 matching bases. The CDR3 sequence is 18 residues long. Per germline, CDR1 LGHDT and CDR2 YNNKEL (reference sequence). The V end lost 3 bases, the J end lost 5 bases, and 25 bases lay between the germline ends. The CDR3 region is CASSQRSGVGPLGETQYF. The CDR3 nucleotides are TGTGCCAGCAGCCAGAGGAGTGGGGTGGGGCCCCTTGGGGAGACCCAGTACTTC.

CDR3 DNA: TGTGCCAGCAGTCGACAGCATTCACCCCTCCACTTT. Its protein product is CASSRQHSPLHF. This rearrangement joins TRBV12-3 or TRBV12-4 to TRBJ1-6; tentative D call: TRBD1 (5 bases). Trimming left V 5 bases short and J 8 bases short, with 7 bases between. The CDR3 runs 12 residues.